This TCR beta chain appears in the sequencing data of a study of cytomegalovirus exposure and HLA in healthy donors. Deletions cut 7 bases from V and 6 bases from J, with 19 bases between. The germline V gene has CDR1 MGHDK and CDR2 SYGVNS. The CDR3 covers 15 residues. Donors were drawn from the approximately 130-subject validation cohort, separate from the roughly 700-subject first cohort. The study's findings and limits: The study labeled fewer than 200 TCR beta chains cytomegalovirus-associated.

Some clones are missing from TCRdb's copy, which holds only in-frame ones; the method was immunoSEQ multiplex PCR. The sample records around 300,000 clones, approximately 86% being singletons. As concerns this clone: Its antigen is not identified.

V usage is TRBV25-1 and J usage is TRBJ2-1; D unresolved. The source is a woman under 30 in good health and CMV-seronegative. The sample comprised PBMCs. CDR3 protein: CASIEARGFLNEQFF. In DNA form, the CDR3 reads TGTGCCAGCATAGAGGCGCGTGGGTTTCTCAATGAGCAGTTCTTC.